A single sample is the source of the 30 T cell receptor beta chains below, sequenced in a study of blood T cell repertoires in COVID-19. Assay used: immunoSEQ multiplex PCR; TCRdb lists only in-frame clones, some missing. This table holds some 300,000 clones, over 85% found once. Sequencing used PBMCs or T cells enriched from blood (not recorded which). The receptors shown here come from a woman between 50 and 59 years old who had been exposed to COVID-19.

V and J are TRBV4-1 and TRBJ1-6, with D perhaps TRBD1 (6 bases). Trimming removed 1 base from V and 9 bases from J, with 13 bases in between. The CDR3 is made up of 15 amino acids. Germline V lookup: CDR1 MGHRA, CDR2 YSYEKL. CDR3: CASSQVATGGSPLHF. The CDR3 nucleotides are TGCGCCAGCAGCCAAGTGGCGACAGGAGGTTCACCCCTCCACTTT.

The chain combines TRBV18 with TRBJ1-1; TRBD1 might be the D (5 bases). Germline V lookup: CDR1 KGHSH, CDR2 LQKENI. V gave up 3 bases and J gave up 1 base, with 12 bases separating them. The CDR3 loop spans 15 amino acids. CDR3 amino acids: CASSPLGGKNTEAFF. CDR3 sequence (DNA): TGTGCCAGCTCACCGCTGGGGGGGAAGAACACTGAAGCTTTCTTT. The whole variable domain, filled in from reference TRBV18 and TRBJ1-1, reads NAGVMQNPRHLVRRRGQEARLRCSPMKGHSHVYWYRQLPEEGLKFMVYLQKENIIDESGMPKERFSAEFPKEGPSILRIQQVVRGDSAAYFCASSPLGGKNTEAFFGQGTRLTVV.

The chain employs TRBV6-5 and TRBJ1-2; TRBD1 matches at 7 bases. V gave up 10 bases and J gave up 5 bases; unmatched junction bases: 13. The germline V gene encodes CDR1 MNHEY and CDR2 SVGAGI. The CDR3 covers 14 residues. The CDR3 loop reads CATRRGFERYGYTF. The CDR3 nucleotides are TGTGCCACCCGCAGGGGGTTCGAAAGATATGGCTACACCTTC.

The CDR3 loop is CATGQGRTEAFF. Here the CDR3 DNA reads TGTGCCACCGGACAGGGGAGGACTGAAGCTTTCTTT. The J gene is TRBJ1-1, the V gene TRBV6-5, with 9 bases matching TRBD1. The J segment lost 5 bases and the V segment lost 10 bases, leaving 5 bases of the junction unmatched. The CDR3 runs to 12 residues. The germline CDR1 and CDR2 sequences are MNHEY and SVGAGI.

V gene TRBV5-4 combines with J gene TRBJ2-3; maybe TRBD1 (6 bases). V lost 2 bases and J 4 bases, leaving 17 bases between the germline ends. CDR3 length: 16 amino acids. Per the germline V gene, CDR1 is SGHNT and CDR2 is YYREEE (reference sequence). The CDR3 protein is CASSLSPTGSADTQYF. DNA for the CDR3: TGTGCCAGCAGCTTAAGCCCTACAGGGAGCGCAGATACGCAGTATTTT.

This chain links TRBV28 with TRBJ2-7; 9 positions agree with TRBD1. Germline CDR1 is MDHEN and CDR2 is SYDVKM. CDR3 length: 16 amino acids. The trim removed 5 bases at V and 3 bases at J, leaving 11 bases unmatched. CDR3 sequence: CASSLTGTGNNYEQYF. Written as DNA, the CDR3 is TGTGCCAGCAGTCTTACCGGGACAGGGAACAACTACGAGCAGTACTTC.

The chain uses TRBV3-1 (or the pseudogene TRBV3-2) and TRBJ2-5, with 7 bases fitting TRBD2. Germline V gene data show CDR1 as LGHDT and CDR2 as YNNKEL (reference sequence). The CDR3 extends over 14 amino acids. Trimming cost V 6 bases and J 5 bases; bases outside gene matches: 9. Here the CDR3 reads CASRPSGPGETQYF. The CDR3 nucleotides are TGTGCCAGCAGGCCTAGCGGCCCTGGGGAGACCCAGTACTTC.

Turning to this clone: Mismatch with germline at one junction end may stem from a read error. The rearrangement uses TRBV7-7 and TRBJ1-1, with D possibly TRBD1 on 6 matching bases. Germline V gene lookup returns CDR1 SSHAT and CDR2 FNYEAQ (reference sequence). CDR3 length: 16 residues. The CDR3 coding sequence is TGTGCTAGCAGGGGACACTTACCCGCCATGAACACTGAAGCTTTCTTT. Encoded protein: CASRGHLPAMNTEAFF.

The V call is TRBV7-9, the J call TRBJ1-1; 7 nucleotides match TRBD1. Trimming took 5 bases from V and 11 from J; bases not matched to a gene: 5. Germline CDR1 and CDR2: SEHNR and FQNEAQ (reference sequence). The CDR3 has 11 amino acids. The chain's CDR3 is CASSATGRAFF. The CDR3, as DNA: TGTGCCAGCAGCGCGACAGGGAGGGCTTTCTTT.

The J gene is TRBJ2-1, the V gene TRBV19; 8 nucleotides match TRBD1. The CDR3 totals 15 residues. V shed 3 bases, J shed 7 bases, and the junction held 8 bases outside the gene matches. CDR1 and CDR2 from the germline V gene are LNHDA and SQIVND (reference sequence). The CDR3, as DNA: TGTGCCAGTAGTATCTCCGGACAGGGTTGGAATGAGCAGTTCTTC. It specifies CASSISGQGWNEQFF.

CDR3 protein: CASSYDLQGRSYEQYF. The CDR3 DNA is TGCGCCAGCAGTTATGATTTACAGGGGAGGTCCTACGAGCAGTACTTC. This sequence joins TRBV5-1 and TRBJ2-7, with D perhaps TRBD1 (7 bases). This CDR3 has 16 residues. V was shortened by 5 bases and J by 1 base, with 19 bases between the two germline ends. Germline loops: CDR1 SGHRS, CDR2 YFSETQ.

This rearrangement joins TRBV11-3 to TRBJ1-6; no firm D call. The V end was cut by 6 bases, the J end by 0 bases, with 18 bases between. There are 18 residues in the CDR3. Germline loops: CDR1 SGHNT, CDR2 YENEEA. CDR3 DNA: TGTGCCAGCAGACAGAATAAACCCTCGAGCTCCTATAATTCACCCCTCCACTTT. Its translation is CASRQNKPSSSYNSPLHF. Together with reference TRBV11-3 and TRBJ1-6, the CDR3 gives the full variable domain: EAGVVQSPRYKIIEKKQPVAFWCNPISGHNTLYWYLQNLGQGPELLIRYENEEAVDDSQLPKDRFSAERLKGVDSTLKIQPAELGDSAVYLCASRQNKPSSSYNSPLHFGNGTRLTVT.

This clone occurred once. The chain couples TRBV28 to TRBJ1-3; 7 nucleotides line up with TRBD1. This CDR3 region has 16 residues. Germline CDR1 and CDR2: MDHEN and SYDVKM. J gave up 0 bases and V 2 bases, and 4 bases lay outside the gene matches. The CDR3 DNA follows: TGTGCCAGCAGTTTAGGGACAGTAATCTCTGGAAACACCATATATTTT. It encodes CASSLGTVISGNTIYF. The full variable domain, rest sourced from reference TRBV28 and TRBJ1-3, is DVKVTQSSRYLVKRTGEKVFLECVQDMDHENMFWYRQDPGLGLRLIYFSYDVKMKEKGDIPEGYSVSREKKERFSLILESASTNQTSMYLCASSLGTVISGNTIYFGEGSWLTVV.

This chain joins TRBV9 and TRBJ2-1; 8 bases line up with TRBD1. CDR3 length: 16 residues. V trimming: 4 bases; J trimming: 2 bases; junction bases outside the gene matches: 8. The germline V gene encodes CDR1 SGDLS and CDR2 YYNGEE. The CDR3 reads CASSPWTGLAYNEQFF. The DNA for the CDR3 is TGTGCCAGCAGCCCTTGGACAGGGCTTGCCTACAATGAGCAGTTCTTC.

CDR3: CASTSGTGTETQYF. The CDR3 DNA follows: TGTGCCAGTACCTCCGGGACAGGGACGGAGACCCAGTACTTC. V gene TRBV19 combines with J gene TRBJ2-5; 9 bases match TRBD1. The germline gives CDR1 LNHDA, CDR2 SQIVND (reference sequence). The V gene end was trimmed by 7 bases and the J gene end by 5 bases; junction bases not matched to a gene: 8. The CDR3 spans 14 residues.

The CDR3 spells CAISESLRYEQYF. CDR3 bases: TGTGCCATCAGTGAGTCTTTGAGATACGAGCAGTACTTC. This sequence joins TRBV10-3 and TRBJ2-7; no definite D call. The V and J ends lost 0 bases and 4 bases respectively, with 7 bases between them. The V gene's germline CDR1 is ENHRY and CDR2 SYGVKD. CDR3 length equals 13 residues.

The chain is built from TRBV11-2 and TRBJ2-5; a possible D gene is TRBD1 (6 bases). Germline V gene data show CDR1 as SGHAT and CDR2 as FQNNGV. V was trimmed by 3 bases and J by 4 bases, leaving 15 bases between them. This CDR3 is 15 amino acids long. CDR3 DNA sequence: TGTGCCAGCAGCTTGCAAGGCGGACAGCCAGAGACCCAGTACTTC. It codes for CASSLQGGQPETQYF. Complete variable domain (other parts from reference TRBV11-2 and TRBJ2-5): EAGVAQSPRYKIIEKRQSVAFWCNPISGHATLYWYQQILGQGPKLLIQFQNNGVVDDSQLPKDRFSAERLKGVDSTLKIQPAKLEDSAVYLCASSLQGGQPETQYFGPGTRLLVL.

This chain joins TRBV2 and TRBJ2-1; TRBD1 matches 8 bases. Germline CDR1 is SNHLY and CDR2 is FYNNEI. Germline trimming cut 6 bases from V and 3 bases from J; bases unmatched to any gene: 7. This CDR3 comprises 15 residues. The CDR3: CASSLAGTGYNEQFF. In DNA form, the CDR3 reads TGTGCCAGCAGCCTTGCCGGGACAGGCTACAATGAGCAGTTCTTC.

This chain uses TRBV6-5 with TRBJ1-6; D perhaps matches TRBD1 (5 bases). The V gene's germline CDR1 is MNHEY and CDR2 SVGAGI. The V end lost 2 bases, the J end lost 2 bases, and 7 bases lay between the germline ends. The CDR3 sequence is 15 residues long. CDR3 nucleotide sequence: TGTGCCAGCAGTTACCAGGGCGCCTATAATTCACCCCTCCACTTT. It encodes CASSYQGAYNSPLHF.

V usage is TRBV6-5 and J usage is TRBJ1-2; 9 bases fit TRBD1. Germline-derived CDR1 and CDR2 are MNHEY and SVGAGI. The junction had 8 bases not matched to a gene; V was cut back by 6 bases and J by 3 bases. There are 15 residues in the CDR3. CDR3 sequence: CASRQQGAGDYGYTF. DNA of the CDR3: TGTGCCAGCAGACAACAGGGGGCGGGTGACTATGGCTACACCTTC.

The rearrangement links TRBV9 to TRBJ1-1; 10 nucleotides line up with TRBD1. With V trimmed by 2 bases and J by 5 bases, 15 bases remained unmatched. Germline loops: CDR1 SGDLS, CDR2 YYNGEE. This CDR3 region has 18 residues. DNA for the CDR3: TGTGCCAGCAGCGTTCGCCCCGGGACAGGGGCAGTGGGGACTGAAGCTTTCTTT. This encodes CASSVRPGTGAVGTEAFF.

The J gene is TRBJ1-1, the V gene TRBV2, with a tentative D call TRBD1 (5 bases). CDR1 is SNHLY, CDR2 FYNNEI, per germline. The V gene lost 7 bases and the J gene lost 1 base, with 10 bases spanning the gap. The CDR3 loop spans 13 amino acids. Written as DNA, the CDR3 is TGTGCCAGCAAAATAGACAGGAACACTGAAGCTTTCTTT. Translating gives CASKIDRNTEAFF.

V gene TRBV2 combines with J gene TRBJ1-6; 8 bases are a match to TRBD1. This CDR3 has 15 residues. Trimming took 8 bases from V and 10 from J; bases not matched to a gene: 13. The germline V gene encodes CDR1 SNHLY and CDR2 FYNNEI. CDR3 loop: CASHPQQGAGSPLHF. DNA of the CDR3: TGTGCCAGCCACCCACAGCAGGGGGCGGGATCACCCCTCCACTTT.

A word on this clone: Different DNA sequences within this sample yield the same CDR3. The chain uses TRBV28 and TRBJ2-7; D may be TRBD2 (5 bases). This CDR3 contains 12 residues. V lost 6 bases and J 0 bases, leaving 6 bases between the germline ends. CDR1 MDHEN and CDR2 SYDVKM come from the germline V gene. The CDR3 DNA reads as TGTGCCAGCAGCCGGGGCTCCTACGAGCAGTACTTC. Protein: CASSRGSYEQYF.

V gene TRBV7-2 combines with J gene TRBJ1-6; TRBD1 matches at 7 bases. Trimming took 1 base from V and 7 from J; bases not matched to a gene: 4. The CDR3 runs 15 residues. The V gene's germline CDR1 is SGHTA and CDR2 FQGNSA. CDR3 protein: CASSLERGLNSPLHF. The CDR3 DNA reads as TGTGCCAGCAGCTTAGAAAGGGGGCTCAATTCACCCCTCCACTTT.

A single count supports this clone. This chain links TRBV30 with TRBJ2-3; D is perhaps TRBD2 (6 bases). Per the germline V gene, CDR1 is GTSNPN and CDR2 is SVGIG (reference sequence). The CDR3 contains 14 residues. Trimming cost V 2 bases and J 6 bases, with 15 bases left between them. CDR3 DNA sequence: TGTGCCTGGAGTCGGGGCGGGGCGGGGGATACGCAGTATTTT. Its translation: CAWSRGGAGDTQYF.

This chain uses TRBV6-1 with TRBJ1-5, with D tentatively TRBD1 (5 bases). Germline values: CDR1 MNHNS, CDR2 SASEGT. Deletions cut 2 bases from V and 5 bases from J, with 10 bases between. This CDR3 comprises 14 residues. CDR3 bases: TGTGCCAGCAGTGAATCAGGGAGGTATCAGCCCCAGCATTTT. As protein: CASSESGRYQPQHF.

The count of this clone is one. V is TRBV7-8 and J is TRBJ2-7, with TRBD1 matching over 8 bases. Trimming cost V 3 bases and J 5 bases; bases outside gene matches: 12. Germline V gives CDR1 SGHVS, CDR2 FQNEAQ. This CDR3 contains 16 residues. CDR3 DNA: TGTGCCAGCAGCTTCACTCGGACAGGGATAGACCACGAGCAGTACTTC. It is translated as CASSFTRTGIDHEQYF.

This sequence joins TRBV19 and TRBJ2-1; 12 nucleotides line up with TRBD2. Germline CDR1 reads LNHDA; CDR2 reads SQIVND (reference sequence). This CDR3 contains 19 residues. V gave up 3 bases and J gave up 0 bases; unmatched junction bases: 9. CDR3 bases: TGTGCCAGTAGTATCGGGCCTAGCGGGGGGGCTCCCTCCTACAATGAGCAGTTCTTC. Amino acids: CASSIGPSGGAPSYNEQFF.

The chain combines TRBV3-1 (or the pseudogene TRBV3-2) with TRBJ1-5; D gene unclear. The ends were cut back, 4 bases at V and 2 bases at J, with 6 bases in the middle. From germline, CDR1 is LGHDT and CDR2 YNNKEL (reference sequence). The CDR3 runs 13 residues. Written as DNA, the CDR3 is TGTGCCAGCAGCCCGGGTGGCAATCAGCCCCAGCATTTT. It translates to CASSPGGNQPQHF.